What follows describes a single T cell receptor (beta chain). Only in-frame clones appear in the TCRdb table, and some are missing; sequencing was by immunoSEQ multiplex PCR. The sample records some 180,000 clones, roughly 93% being singletons. The data stem from a study of T cell responses to AZD1222 COVID-19 vaccine. The CDR3 consists of 17 residues. In germline, CDR1 is KGHSH, CDR2 LQKENI. V was pared by 2 bases and J by 0 bases, with 7 bases of the junction left unmatched. The clonotype was recovered from an adult who received the MenACWY meningococcal vaccine as a control. This chain links TRBV18 with TRBJ2-1; 7 nucleotides line up with TRBD2. The sample consisted of peripheral blood, taken 28 days after the second dose of the MenACWY control vaccine. CDR3 amino acids: CASSPTREADSYNEQFF. The CDR3 DNA is TGTGCCAGCTCACCAACACGGGAGGCAGACTCCTACAATGAGCAGTTCTTC. Based on the CDR3 plus reference TRBV18 and TRBJ2-1, the full variable domain is NAGVMQNPRHLVRRRGQEARLRCSPMKGHSHVYWYRQLPEEGLKFMVYLQKENIIDESGMPKERFSAEFPKEGPSILRIQQVVRGDSAAYFCASSPTREADSYNEQFFGPGTRLTVL.